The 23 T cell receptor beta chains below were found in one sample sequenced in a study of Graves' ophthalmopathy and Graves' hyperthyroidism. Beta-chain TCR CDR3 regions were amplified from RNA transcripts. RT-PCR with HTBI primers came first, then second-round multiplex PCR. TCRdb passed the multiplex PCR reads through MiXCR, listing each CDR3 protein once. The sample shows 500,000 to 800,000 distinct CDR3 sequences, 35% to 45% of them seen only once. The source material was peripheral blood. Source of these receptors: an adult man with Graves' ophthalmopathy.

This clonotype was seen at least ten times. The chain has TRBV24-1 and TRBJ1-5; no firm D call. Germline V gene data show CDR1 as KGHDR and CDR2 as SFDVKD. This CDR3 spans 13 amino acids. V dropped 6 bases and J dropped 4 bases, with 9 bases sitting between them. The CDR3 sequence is CATSSSRNQPQHF. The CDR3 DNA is TGTGCCACCAGTTCGTCACGTAATCAGCCCCAGCATTTT.

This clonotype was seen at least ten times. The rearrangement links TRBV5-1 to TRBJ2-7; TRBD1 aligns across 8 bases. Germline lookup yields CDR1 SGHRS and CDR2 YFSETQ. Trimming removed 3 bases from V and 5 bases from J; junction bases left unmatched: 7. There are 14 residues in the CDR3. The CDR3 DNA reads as TGCGCCAGCAGCTGGACAGGGCTCTTGGACGAGCAGTACTTC. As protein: CASSWTGLLDEQYF.

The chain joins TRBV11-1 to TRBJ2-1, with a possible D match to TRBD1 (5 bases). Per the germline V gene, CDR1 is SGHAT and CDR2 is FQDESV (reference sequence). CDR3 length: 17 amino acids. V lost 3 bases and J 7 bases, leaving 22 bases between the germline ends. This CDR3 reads CASSFLRGRGSKNEQFF. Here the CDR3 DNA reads TGTGCCAGCAGCTTTTTAAGGGGTAGGGGAAGTAAGAATGAGCAGTTCTTC. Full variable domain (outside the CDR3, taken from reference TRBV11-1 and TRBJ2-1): EAEVAQSPRYKITEKSQAVAFWCDPISGHATLYWYRQILGQGPELLVQFQDESVVDDSQLPKDRFSAERLKGVDSTLKIQPAELGDSAMYLCASSFLRGRGSKNEQFFGPGTRLTVL.

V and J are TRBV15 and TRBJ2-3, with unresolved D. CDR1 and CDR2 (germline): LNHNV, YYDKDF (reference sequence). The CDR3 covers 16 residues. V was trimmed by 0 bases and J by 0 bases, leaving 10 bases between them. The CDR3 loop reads CATSRDRGLSTDTQYF. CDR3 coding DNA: TGTGCCACCAGCAGAGATCGTGGCCTCAGCACAGATACGCAGTATTTT.

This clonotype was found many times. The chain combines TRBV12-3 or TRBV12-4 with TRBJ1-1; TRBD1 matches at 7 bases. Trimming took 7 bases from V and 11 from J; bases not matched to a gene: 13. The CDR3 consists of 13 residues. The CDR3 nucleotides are TGTGCCAGCAACATGCCCGCACAGGGGTTCGCTTTCTTT. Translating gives CASNMPAQGFAFF.

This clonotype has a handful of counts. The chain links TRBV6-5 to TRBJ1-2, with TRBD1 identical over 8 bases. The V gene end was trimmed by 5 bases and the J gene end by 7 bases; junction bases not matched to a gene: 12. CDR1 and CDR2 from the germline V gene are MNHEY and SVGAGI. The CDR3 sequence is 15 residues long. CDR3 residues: CASSPDRGERGGYTF. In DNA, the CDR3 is TGTGCCAGCAGTCCCGACAGGGGCGAACGAGGTGGCTACACCTTC.

CDR3 residues: CASSQGFSHEQYF. CDR3 coding DNA: TGTGCCAGCAGCCAGGGTTTTAGCCACGAGCAGTACTTC. V gene TRBV2 combines with J gene TRBJ2-7, with D possibly being TRBD1 (5 bases). Trimming stripped 6 bases from V and 5 bases from J, with 14 bases between. The CDR3 length is 13 residues. Germline values: CDR1 SNHLY, CDR2 FYNNEI.

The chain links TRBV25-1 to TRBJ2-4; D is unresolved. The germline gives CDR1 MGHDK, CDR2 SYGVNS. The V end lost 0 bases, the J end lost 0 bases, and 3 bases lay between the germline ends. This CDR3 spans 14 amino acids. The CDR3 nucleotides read TGTGCCAGCAGTGAATACTTAGCCAAAAACATTCAGTACTTC. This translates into CASSEYLAKNIQYF.

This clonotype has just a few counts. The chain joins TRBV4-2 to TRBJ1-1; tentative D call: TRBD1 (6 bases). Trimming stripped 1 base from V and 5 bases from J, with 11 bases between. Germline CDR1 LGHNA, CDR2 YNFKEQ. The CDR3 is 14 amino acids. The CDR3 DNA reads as TGTGCCAGCAGCCAAGTAACAGGGAGGACTGAAGCTTTCTTT. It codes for CASSQVTGRTEAFF.

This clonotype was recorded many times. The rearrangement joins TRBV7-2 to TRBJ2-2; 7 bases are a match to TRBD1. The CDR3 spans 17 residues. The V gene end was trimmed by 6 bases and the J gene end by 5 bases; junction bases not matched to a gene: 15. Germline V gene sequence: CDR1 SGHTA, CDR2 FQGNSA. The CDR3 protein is CASSFPSTGSGTGELFF. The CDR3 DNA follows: TGTGCCAGCAGTTTCCCGTCGACAGGGTCGGGGACCGGGGAGCTGTTTTTT.

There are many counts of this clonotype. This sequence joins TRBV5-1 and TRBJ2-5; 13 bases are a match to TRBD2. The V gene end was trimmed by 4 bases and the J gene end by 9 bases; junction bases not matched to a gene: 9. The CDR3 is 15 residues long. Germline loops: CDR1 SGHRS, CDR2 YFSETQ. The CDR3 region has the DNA TGCGCCAGCAGCGACGGACTAGCGGGAGTCGTCCCCCAGTACTTC. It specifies CASSDGLAGVVPQYF.

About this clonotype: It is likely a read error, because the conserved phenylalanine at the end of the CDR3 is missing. The CDR3 sequence is CASSQGGRVWETQYV. The CDR3 coding sequence is TGTGCCAGCAGCCAAGGCGGGAGGGTCTGGGAGACCCAGTACGTC. The V and J genes are TRBV14 and TRBJ2-5, with TRBD2 identical over 9 bases. The J segment lost 5 bases and the V segment lost 1 base, leaving 5 bases of the junction unmatched. The CDR3 runs to 15 residues. From germline, CDR1 is SGHDN and CDR2 FVKESK.

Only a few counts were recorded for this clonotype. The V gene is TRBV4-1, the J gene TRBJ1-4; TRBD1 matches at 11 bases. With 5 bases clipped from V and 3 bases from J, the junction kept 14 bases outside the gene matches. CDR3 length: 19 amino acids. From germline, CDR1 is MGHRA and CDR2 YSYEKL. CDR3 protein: CASSSRDRGDLRANEKLFF. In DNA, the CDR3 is TGCGCCAGCAGCTCGCGGGACAGGGGGGATCTTCGCGCTAATGAAAAACTGTTTTTT.

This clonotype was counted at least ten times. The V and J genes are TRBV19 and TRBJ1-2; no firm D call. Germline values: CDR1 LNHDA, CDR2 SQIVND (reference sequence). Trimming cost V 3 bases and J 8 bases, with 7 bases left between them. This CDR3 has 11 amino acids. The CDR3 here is CASSIPDGYTF. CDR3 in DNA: TGTGCCAGTAGTATCCCTGACGGCTACACCTTC.

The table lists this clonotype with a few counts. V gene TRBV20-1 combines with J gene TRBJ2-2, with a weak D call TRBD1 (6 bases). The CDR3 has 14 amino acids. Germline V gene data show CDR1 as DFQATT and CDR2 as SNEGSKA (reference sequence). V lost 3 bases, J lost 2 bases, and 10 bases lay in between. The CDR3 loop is CSASQGQNTGELFF. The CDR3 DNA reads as TGCAGTGCTAGCCAGGGACAAAACACCGGGGAGCTGTTTTTT.

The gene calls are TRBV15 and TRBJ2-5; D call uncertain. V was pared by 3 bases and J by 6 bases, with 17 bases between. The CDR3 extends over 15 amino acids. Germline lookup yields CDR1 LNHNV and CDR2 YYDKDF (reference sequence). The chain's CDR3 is CATSSQEGWGKTQYF. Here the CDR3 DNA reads TGTGCCACCAGCAGCCAAGAAGGGTGGGGAAAGACCCAGTACTTC.

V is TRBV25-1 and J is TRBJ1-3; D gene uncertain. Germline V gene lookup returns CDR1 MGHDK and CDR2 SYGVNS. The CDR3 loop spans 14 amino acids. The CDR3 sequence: CARVTAFSGNTIYF. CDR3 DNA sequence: TGTGCTAGAGTTACGGCCTTCTCTGGAAACACCATATATTTT.

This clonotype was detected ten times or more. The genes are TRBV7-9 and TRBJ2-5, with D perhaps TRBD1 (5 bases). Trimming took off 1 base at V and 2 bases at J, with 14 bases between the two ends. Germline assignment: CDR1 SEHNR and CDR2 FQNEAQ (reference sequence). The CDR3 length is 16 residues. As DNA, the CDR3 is TGTGCCAGCAGCTTAGAGGCAGGGTCAGGGCAAGAGACCCAGTACTTC. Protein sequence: CASSLEAGSGQETQYF.

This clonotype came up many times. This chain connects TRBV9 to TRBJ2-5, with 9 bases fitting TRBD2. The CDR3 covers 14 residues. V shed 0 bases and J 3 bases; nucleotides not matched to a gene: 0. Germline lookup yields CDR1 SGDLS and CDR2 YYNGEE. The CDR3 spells CASSVASGEETQYF. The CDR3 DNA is TGTGCCAGCAGCGTAGCTAGCGGGGAAGAGACCCAGTACTTC.

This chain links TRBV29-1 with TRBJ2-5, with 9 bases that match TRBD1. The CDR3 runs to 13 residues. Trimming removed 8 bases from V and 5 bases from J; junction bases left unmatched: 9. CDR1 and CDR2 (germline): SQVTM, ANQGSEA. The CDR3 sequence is CSRISGQGETQYF. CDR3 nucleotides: TGCAGCAGGATCTCGGGACAGGGCGAGACCCAGTACTTC.

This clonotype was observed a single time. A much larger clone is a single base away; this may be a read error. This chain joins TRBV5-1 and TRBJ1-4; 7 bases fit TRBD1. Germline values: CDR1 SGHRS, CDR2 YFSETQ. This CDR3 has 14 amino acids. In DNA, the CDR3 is TGCGCCGGCAGCCAGGGACAGCCTTGGGAAAAACTGTTTTTT. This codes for CAGSQGQPWEKLFF.

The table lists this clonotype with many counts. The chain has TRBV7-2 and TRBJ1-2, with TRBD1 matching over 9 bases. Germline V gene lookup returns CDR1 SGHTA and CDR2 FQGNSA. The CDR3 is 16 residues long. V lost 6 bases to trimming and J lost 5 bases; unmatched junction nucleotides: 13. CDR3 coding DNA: TGTGCCAGCAGACCCATTTCGGGACAGGGTGATTATGGCTACACCTTC. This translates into CASRPISGQGDYGYTF.

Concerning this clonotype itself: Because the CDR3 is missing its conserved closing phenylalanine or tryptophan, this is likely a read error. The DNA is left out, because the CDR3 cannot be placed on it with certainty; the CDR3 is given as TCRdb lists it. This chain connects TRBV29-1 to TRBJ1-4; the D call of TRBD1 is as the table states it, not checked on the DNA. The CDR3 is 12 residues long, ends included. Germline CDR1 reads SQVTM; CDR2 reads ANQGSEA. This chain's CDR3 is CSVDPRGDRVVC.